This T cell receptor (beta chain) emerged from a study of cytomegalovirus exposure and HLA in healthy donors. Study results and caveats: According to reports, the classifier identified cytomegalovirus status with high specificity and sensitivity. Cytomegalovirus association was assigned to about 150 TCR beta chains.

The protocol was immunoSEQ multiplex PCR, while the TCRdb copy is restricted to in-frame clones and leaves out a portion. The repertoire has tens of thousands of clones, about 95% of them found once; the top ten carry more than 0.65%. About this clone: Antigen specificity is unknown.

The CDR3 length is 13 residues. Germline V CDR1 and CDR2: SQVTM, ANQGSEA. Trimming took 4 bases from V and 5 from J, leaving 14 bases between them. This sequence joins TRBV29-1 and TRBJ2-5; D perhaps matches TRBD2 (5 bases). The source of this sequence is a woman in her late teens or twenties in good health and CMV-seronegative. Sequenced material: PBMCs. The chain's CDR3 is CSVGVGPGETQYF. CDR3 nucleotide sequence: TGCAGCGTTGGGGTAGGGCCGGGGGAGACCCAGTACTTC.